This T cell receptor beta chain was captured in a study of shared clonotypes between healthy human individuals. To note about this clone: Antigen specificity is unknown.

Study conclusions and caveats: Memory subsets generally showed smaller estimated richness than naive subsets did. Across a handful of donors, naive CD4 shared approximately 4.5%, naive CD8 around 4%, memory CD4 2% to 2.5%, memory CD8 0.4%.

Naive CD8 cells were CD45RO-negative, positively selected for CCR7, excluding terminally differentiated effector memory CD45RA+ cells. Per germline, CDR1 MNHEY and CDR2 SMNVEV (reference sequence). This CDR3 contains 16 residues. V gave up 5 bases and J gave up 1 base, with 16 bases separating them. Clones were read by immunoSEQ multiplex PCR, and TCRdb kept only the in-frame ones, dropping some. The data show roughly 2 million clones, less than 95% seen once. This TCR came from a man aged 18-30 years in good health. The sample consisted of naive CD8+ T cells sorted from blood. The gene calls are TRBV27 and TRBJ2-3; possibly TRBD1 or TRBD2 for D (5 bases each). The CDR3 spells CASSQLGVAGTDTQYF. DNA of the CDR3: TGTGCCAGCAGTCAATTGGGGGTTGCTGGCACAGATACGCAGTATTTT.